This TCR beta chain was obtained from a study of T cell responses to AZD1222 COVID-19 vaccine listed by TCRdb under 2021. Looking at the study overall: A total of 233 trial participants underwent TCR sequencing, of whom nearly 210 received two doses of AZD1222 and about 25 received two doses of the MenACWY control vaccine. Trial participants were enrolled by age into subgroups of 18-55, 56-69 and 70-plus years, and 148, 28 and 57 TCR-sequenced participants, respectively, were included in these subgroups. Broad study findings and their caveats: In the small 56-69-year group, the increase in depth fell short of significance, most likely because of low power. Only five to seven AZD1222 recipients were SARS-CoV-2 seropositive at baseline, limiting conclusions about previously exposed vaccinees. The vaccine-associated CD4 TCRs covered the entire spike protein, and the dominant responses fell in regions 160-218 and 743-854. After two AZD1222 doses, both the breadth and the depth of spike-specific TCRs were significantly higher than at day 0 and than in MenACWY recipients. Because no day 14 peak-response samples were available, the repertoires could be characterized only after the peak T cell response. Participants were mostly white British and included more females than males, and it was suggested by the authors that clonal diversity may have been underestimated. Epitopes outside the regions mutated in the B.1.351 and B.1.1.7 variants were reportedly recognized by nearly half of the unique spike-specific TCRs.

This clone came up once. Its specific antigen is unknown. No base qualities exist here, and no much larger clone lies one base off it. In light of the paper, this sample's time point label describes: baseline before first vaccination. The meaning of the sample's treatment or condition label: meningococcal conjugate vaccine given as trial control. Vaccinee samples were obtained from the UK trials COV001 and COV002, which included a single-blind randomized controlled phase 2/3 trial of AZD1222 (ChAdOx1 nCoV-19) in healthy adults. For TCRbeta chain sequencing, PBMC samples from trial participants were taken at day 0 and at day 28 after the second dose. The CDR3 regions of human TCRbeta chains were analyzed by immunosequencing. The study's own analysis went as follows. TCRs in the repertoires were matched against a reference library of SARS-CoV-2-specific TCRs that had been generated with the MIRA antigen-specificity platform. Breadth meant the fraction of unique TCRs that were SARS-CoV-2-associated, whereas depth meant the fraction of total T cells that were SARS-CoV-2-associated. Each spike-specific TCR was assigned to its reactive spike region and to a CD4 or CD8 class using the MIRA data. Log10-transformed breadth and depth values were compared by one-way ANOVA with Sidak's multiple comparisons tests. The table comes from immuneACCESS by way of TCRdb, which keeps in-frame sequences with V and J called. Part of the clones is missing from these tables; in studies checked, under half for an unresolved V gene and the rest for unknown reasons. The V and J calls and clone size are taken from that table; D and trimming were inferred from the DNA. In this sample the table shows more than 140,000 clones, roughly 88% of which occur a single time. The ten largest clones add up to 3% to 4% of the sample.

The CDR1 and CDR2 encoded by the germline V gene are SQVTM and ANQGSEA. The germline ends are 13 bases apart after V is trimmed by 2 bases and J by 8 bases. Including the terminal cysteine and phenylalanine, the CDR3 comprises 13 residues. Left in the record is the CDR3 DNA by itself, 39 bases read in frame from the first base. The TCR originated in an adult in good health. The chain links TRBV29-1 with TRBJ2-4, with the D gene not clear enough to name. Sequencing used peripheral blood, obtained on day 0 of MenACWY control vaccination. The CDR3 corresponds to CSVETRNGDIQYF. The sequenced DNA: TGCAGCGTTGAAACCAGGAATGGGGACATTCAGTACTTC.